This T cell receptor beta chain stems from a study of CD8+CD57+ T cells in acquired aplastic anemia. Study information: Recorded DNA amounts for sorted CD4+ and CD8+ cells had an average of around 3.5 ug. The study, taken as a whole, reports: Patients shared twenty-nine CD8+ CDR3 sequences with controls.

This clonotype was detected a few times. No antigen is known for it. The study profiled TCR beta VDJ and CDR3 using genomic DNA as template. TCRdb independently ran MiXCR on the reads; one entry per CDR3 protein. The top ten clones hold under 60% of a sample with 200,000 or so distinct CDR3 sequences, about 64% of them seen once. The CDR3 runs 15 residues. Trimming cost V 6 bases and J 2 bases, with 17 bases left between them. Per germline, CDR1 SNHLY and CDR2 FYNNEI. This rearrangement joins TRBV2 to TRBJ2-7; D may be TRBD2 (7 bases). The origin of this receptor is a human donor with severe aplastic anemia or a healthy control (not recorded which). Sequencing used sorted CD4+, CD8+, or CD8+CD57+ T cells (not recorded which) from PBMCs. The CDR3 region is CASSALRGGAYEQYF. The CDR3 DNA reads TGTGCCAGCAGCGCCCTGAGGGGGGGGGCCTACGAGCAGTACTTC.